The present T cell receptor beta chain was sequenced within a study of T-cell reconstitution after alpha-beta-depleted transplantation in children. V dropped 5 bases and J dropped 5; count of bases not matched to a gene: 13. The CDR3 consists of 16 residues. CDR1 MNHEY and CDR2 SMNVEV come from the germline V gene (reference sequence). General study points: From surviving recipient T cells and thymic progenitors came the high day-60 TCRbeta diversity observed in some patients. The study reportedly traced alpha-beta T cells about two months after transplant to several hundred expanded graft clones. After one year, T-cell counts and TCRbeta diversity mostly came from new T cells.

TCRbeta library preparation incorporated unique molecular identifiers. TCRdb ran MiXCR on the PCR reads and lists one entry per CDR3 protein. Of fewer than 550,000 distinct CDR3 sequences in the sample, over 9.5% are singletons; the top ten hold roughly 15%. This clonotype was counted only a few times. What it recognizes is unknown. This TCR was sampled from a female patient under 10 years old who had a stem cell transplant for aplastic anemia, so the T cells may come from the graft donor. The sample here was PBMCs, mostly from graft donor cells, taken 180 days after TCRalphabeta/CD19-depleted stem cell transplant. This chain uses TRBV27 with TRBJ2-5, with 8 nucleotides matching TRBD2. CDR3 nucleotides: TGTGCCAGCAGTCGGGGGGGGCCTAGCGTTCGGGAGACCCAGTACTTC. Its protein is CASSRGGPSVRETQYF.